Reported below is one TCR beta chain. CDR3 length equals 18 residues. The V end lost 4 bases, the J end lost 0 bases, and 18 bases lay between the germline ends. The germline V gene has CDR1 KGHDR and CDR2 SFDVKD. The table came from immunoSEQ multiplex PCR; TCRdb's copy has only in-frame clones and leaves some out. The sample lists 430,000 or so clones, approximately 90% seen once, with roughly 0.84% in the top ten. This sample is drawn from a study of blood T cell repertoires in COVID-19. The chain joins TRBV24-1 to TRBJ1-5, with a possible D match to TRBD1 (5 bases). The clonotype originates from a young man with COVID-19, enrolled during active disease. The sequenced sample consisted of peripheral blood. The CDR3 DNA is TGTGCCACCAGTGACCTACAGGTATTGGCCCATAGCAATCAGCCCCAGCATTTT. This sequence encodes CATSDLQVLAHSNQPQHF.